This entry lists 23 T cell receptor beta chains sequenced from one sample in a study of early T cells in non-severe SARS-CoV-2 infection. TCRdb passed the 5' RACE reads through MiXCR, listing each CDR3 protein once. Among fewer than 65,000 distinct CDR3 sequences, about 6% were seen once, and the ten largest hold 3.4%. Sequenced here: whole blood, sampled at baseline. Receptors were obtained from an adult who was a healthcare worker with PCR-confirmed SARS-CoV-2 infection or an uninfected control (not recorded which).

Only a few counts were recorded for this clonotype. The gene calls are TRBV9 and TRBJ2-5; 12 bases agree with TRBD1. J was trimmed by 4 bases and V by 2 bases; bases with no gene match: 3. Germline loops: CDR1 SGDLS, CDR2 YYNGEE. The CDR3 totals 15 residues. CDR3 loop: CASSVGQGARETQYF. CDR3 in DNA: TGTGCCAGCAGCGTGGGACAGGGGGCGCGAGAGACCCAGTACTTC. The entire variable domain, with the rest obtained from reference TRBV9 and TRBJ2-5, is as follows: DSGVTQTPKHLITATGQRVTLRCSPRSGDLSVYWYQQSLDQGLQFLIQYYNGEERAKGNILERFSAQQFPDLHSELNLSSLELGDSALYFCASSVGQGARETQYFGPGTRLLVL.

CDR3 in amino acids: CASSLAGTGGKETQYF. CDR3 bases: TGTGCCAGCAGCTTAGCGGGGACAGGGGGCAAAGAGACCCAGTACTTC. The chain employs TRBV7-9 and TRBJ2-5; 12 bases are shared with TRBD1. The germline V gene has CDR1 SEHNR and CDR2 FQNEAQ (reference sequence). CDR3 length: 16 amino acids. Unmatched junction bases numbered 2, after V lost 0 bases and J lost 3 bases.

The gene calls are TRBV28 and TRBJ2-7, with D perhaps matching TRBD2 (5 bases). The CDR3 runs to 15 residues. Germline lookup yields CDR1 MDHEN and CDR2 SYDVKM. V was trimmed by 3 bases and J by 5 bases, leaving 17 bases between them. Here the CDR3 reads CASSFQGWPGDEQYF. CDR3 in DNA: TGTGCCAGCAGTTTTCAAGGTTGGCCCGGGGACGAGCAGTACTTC.

This clonotype has only a few counts. This chain connects TRBV11-2 to TRBJ2-3; TRBD1 or TRBD2 may be the D gene (6 bases each). V gave up 2 bases and J gave up 6 bases, with 12 bases separating them. The germline V gene encodes CDR1 SGHAT and CDR2 FQNNGV. The CDR3 length is 14 residues. The CDR3 here is CASSLRGAEDTQYF. The CDR3 DNA sequence: TGTGCCAGCAGCTTAAGGGGGGCAGAGGATACGCAGTATTTT.

In this sample, this clonotype turned up a few times. The rearrangement links TRBV28 to TRBJ2-5; 9 nucleotides align to TRBD1. Trimming took 4 bases from V and 5 from J; bases not matched to a gene: 8. CDR1 is MDHEN and CDR2 is SYDVKM in the germline V gene. This CDR3 is 15 amino acids long. For the CDR3, the DNA is TGTGCCAGCAGTTCCGGGACAGGGAATTACGAGACCCAGTACTTC. Encoded protein: CASSSGTGNYETQYF.

This clonotype was counted ten times or more. This chain joins TRBV6-1 and TRBJ2-3, with 8 nucleotides matching TRBD1. The CDR3 runs 14 residues. Germline CDR1 reads MNHNS; CDR2 reads SASEGT. The junction had 3 bases not matched to a gene; V was cut back by 7 bases and J by 0 bases. CDR3 in amino acids: CASTRTGSTDTQYF. CDR3 sequence (DNA): TGTGCCAGCACCCGGACAGGGAGCACAGATACGCAGTATTTT.

Many counts were recorded for this clonotype. The genes are TRBV20-1 and TRBJ2-3, with 7 bases aligning to TRBD2. The J segment lost 2 bases and the V segment lost 3 bases, leaving 8 bases of the junction unmatched. Germline-derived CDR1 and CDR2 are DFQATT and SNEGSKA (reference sequence). The CDR3 covers 15 residues. This CDR3 is CSASVWEGPTDTQYF. For the CDR3, the DNA is TGCAGTGCTAGTGTGTGGGAGGGCCCCACAGATACGCAGTATTTT.

Many counts were recorded for this clonotype. The V and J genes are TRBV20-1 and TRBJ2-1; 12 nucleotides align to TRBD2. V dropped 2 bases and J dropped 10; count of bases not matched to a gene: 6. CDR3 length: 14 amino acids. CDR1 is DFQATT, CDR2 SNEGSKA, per germline (reference sequence). CDR3 DNA: TGCAGTGCTAGATCGACTAGCGGGAGAGAAGAGCAGTTCTTC. It specifies CSARSTSGREEQFF.

CDR3 coding DNA: TGCAGTGCTAGAGATCTGGGAAGACCCTACGAGCAGTACTTC. Protein product: CSARDLGRPYEQYF. The V gene is TRBV20-1, the J gene TRBJ2-7, with D hard to call. Trimming shortened V by 0 bases and J by 2 bases, and 11 bases separated the two germline ends. This CDR3 is built from 14 residues. Germline CDR1 and CDR2: DFQATT and SNEGSKA (reference sequence).

The table lists this clonotype with many counts. The chain links TRBV7-2 to TRBJ2-7; the D is unclear. Germline V CDR1 and CDR2: SGHTA, FQGNSA. The V and J ends lost 4 bases and 2 bases respectively, with 6 bases between them. CDR3 length: 12 amino acids. The CDR3 reads CASSSDAYEQYF. The CDR3 DNA reads as TGTGCCAGCAGCTCGGACGCCTACGAGCAGTACTTC.

In this sample, this clonotype turned up many times. The chain joins TRBV20-1 to TRBJ2-7; a weak D match, TRBD2 (5 bases). Trimming left V 5 bases short and J 0 bases short, with 14 bases between. The length of the CDR3 is 14 residues. The V gene's germline CDR1 is DFQATT and CDR2 SNEGSKA (reference sequence). CDR3 residues: CSARYGVSSYEQYF. The CDR3 DNA follows: TGCAGTGCTCGGTACGGGGTGAGCTCCTACGAGCAGTACTTC.

The chain carries TRBV24-1 and TRBJ2-1; D may be TRBD1 (6 bases). This CDR3 has 16 residues. Between the trimmed V and J ends, which lost 6 bases and 5 bases, there was a span of 19 bases. The germline gives CDR1 KGHDR, CDR2 SFDVKD. For the CDR3, the DNA is TGTGCCACCAGTCTACACCCCTGGACAGCCCACAATGAGCAGTTCTTC. Protein product: CATSLHPWTAHNEQFF.

This clonotype was observed at least ten times. The chain uses TRBV20-1 and TRBJ2-7, with TRBD2 as a possible D gene (5 bases). This CDR3 has 13 residues. Germline V gene data show CDR1 as DFQATT and CDR2 as SNEGSKA (reference sequence). V was pared by 3 bases and J by 6 bases, with 15 bases between. The CDR3 DNA is TGCAGTGCTAGGAGGGCGGCGCTGACCGAGCAGTACTTC. Translated, it gives CSARRAALTEQYF.

This clonotype was seen many times. The gene calls are TRBV12-3 or TRBV12-4 and TRBJ2-6, with unresolved D. Trimming took off 6 bases at V and 2 bases at J, with 17 bases between the two ends. There are 17 residues in the CDR3. CDR3 protein: CASSPRHSPPGANVLTF. The DNA of the CDR3 is TGTGCCAGCAGCCCCCGGCACAGTCCTCCTGGGGCCAACGTCCTGACTTTC.

This clonotype was picked up many times. The genes are TRBV28 and TRBJ1-6; D unclear. V gave up 3 bases and J gave up 8 bases, with 11 bases separating them. Germline CDR1 is MDHEN and CDR2 is SYDVKM. There are 14 residues in the CDR3. CDR3 region: CASSFRLADSPLHF. As DNA, the CDR3 is TGTGCCAGCAGTTTCAGGCTCGCGGATTCACCCCTCCACTTT.

The J gene is TRBJ1-5, the V gene TRBV28, with 7 bases aligning to TRBD1. Losses at the gene ends were 5 bases for V and 7 bases for J; bases not matched to a gene: 8. Germline V gene sequence: CDR1 MDHEN, CDR2 SYDVKM. This CDR3 contains 14 residues. The CDR3 spells CASSLGRGLQPQHF. CDR3 DNA sequence: TGTGCCAGCAGTCTCGGGAGGGGGCTCCAGCCCCAGCATTTT. Full variable domain (rest looked up from reference TRBV28 and TRBJ1-5): DVKVTQSSRYLVKRTGEKVFLECVQDMDHENMFWYRQDPGLGLRLIYFSYDVKMKEKGDIPEGYSVSREKKERFSLILESASTNQTSMYLCASSLGRGLQPQHFGDGTRLSIL.

This clonotype was seen repeatedly, ten times or more. The J gene is TRBJ2-7, the V gene TRBV28, with TRBD1 matching over 8 bases. Unmatched junction bases numbered 24, after V lost 6 bases and J lost 5 bases. CDR1 is MDHEN, CDR2 SYDVKM, per germline. The CDR3 is 19 amino acids. Here the CDR3 reads CASSPVGSKSRTGLNEQYF. CDR3 in DNA: TGTGCCAGCAGCCCCGTGGGGTCGAAGAGTCGGACAGGGCTGAACGAGCAGTACTTC.

This clonotype showed up many times. V usage is TRBV15 and J usage is TRBJ1-2; 7 bases fit TRBD1. This CDR3 is 12 amino acids long. Germline lookup yields CDR1 LNHNV and CDR2 YYDKDF (reference sequence). The V segment lost 3 bases and the J segment 6 bases; nucleotides outside the gene matches: 1. In DNA form, the CDR3 reads TGTGCCACCAGCAGGGACAGGCATGGCTACACCTTC. Its translation is CATSRDRHGYTF.

This clonotype was counted a few times. This rearrangement joins TRBV28 to TRBJ2-7; D might be TRBD2 (5 bases). There are 15 residues in the CDR3. V shed 6 bases and J shed 0 bases, with 15 bases lying between them. CDR1 MDHEN and CDR2 SYDVKM come from the germline V gene. CDR3: CASSLVRAYSYEQYF. The CDR3 nucleotides read TGTGCCAGCAGCTTAGTGCGGGCTTACTCCTACGAGCAGTACTTC.

This clonotype was counted only a few times. The rearrangement joins TRBV6-2 or TRBV6-3 to TRBJ2-5; tentatively, D is TRBD1 (5 bases). V lost 4 bases and J lost 0, with 15 bases in between. Germline values: CDR1 MNHEY, CDR2 SVGEGT. There are 16 residues in the CDR3. Here the CDR3 DNA reads TGTGCCAGCAGTTCCCCCCTCACAGGTTACCAAGAGACCCAGTACTTC. It is translated as CASSSPLTGYQETQYF.

This clonotype was recorded at least ten times. This chain connects TRBV29-1 to TRBJ1-1; D call uncertain. V shed 5 bases and J shed 0 bases, with 7 bases lying between them. The CDR3 is made up of 12 amino acids. Germline V gene sequence: CDR1 SQVTM, CDR2 ANQGSEA. The CDR3 sequence: CSVLRLNTEAFF. CDR3 coding DNA: TGCAGCGTTTTGAGACTGAACACTGAAGCTTTCTTT. The entire variable domain, with the rest obtained from reference TRBV29-1 and TRBJ1-1, is as follows: SAVISQKPSRDICQRGTSLTIQCQVDSQVTMMFWYRQQPGQSLTLIATANQGSEATYESGFVIDKFPISRPNLTFSTLTVSNMSPEDSSIYLCSVLRLNTEAFFGQGTRLTVV.

Only a few counts were recorded for this clonotype. CDR3 protein: CSASYYNEQFF. CDR3 DNA: TGCAGTGCTAGCTACTACAATGAGCAGTTCTTC. The V call is TRBV20-1, the J call TRBJ2-1; D is uncertain. Germline V lookup: CDR1 DFQATT, CDR2 SNEGSKA (reference sequence). The CDR3 totals 11 residues. The V end lost 3 bases, the J end lost 3 bases, and 3 bases lay between the germline ends.

This clonotype was recorded many times. The chain employs TRBV20-1 and TRBJ1-5, with TRBD1 matching 12 bases. The CDR3 covers 15 residues. Germline V gives CDR1 DFQATT, CDR2 SNEGSKA (reference sequence). V was pared by 0 bases and J by 6 bases, with 3 bases of the junction left unmatched. CDR3 sequence reads: CSARDGTGGGQPQHF. The DNA for the CDR3 is TGCAGTGCTAGAGATGGGACAGGGGGCGGTCAGCCCCAGCATTTT.